These 10 T cell receptor beta chains originate from one sample sequenced in a study of blood T cell repertoires in COVID-19. Some clones are missing from TCRdb's copy, which holds only in-frame ones; the method was immunoSEQ multiplex PCR. The sample yields some 130,000 clones, roughly 86% seen once. Sequenced material: peripheral blood. Receptors originate from a woman in her sixties with acute or convalescent COVID-19.

The chain uses TRBV5-1 and TRBJ2-3, with D hard to call. This CDR3 region has 15 residues. The germline gives CDR1 SGHRS, CDR2 YFSETQ. The germline V and J ends were trimmed by 0 bases and 3 bases, with 11 bases remaining between them. The CDR3 spells CASSLVAVETDTQYF. The DNA for the CDR3 is TGCGCCAGCAGCTTGGTAGCAGTTGAAACAGATACGCAGTATTTT.

The chain recombines TRBV14 with TRBJ2-1, with 12 bases identical to TRBD2. This CDR3 spans 16 amino acids. Germline CDR1 SGHDN, CDR2 FVKESK. V dropped 3 bases and J dropped 7; count of bases not matched to a gene: 7. CDR3: CASSQRLAGEVNEQFF. CDR3 in DNA: TGTGCCAGCAGCCAGAGACTAGCGGGAGAGGTGAATGAGCAGTTCTTC.

The chain couples TRBV28 to TRBJ1-2; D is undetermined. Trimming shortened V by 6 bases and J by 8 bases, and 16 bases separated the two germline ends. The CDR3 contains 13 residues. In germline, CDR1 is MDHEN, CDR2 SYDVKM. The CDR3 DNA reads as TGTGCCAGCAGGGAGGGAGGGATCTACGGCTACACCTTC. Protein: CASREGGIYGYTF.

The V gene is TRBV27, the J gene TRBJ2-1; 9 bases are a match to TRBD2. Unmatched junction bases numbered 12, after V lost 7 bases and J lost 8 bases. This CDR3 contains 15 residues. The germline V gene has CDR1 MNHEY and CDR2 SMNVEV (reference sequence). In DNA form, the CDR3 reads TGTGCCAGCAACTCTAGACTAGCGGCCTCGGATGAGCAGTTCTTC. This encodes CASNSRLAASDEQFF.

This clone has only one observation. The chain recombines TRBV3-1 (or the pseudogene TRBV3-2) with TRBJ2-4; the match to TRBD1 covers 9 bases. With V trimmed by 3 bases and J by 2 bases, 11 bases remained unmatched. The germline CDR1 and CDR2 sequences are LGHDT and YNNKEL (reference sequence). This CDR3 spans 18 amino acids. Written as DNA, the CDR3 is TGTGCCAGCAGCCAGGGGCTTCCGGGACAGGGAACCAAAAACATTCAGTACTTC. It is translated as CASSQGLPGQGTKNIQYF.

The chain combines TRBV6-5 with TRBJ1-5, with D unresolved. This CDR3 spans 12 amino acids. Germline V gene sequence: CDR1 MNHEY, CDR2 SVGAGI. Between the trimmed V and J ends, which lost 5 bases and 3 bases, there was a span of 5 bases. The CDR3 DNA is TGTGCCAGCAGTCTTAACAATCAGCCCCAGCATTTT. As protein: CASSLNNQPQHF.

The V and J genes are TRBV7-2 and TRBJ2-1, with unresolved D. Germline V lookup: CDR1 SGHTA, CDR2 FQGNSA. V was trimmed by 5 bases and J by 5 bases, leaving 10 bases between them. This CDR3 region has 13 residues. The CDR3 sequence is CASSANLDNEQFF. In DNA, the CDR3 is TGTGCCAGCAGCGCGAACCTAGACAATGAGCAGTTCTTC.

The rearrangement links TRBV4-1 to TRBJ1-6; TRBD1 aligns across 7 bases. CDR3 length: 17 residues. With V trimmed by 0 bases and J by 7 bases, 9 bases remained unmatched. The V gene's germline CDR1 is MGHRA and CDR2 YSYEKL. The DNA for the CDR3 is TGCGCCAGCAGCCAAGATCTGACAGGGAGTTCCAATTCACCCCTCCACTTT. Protein: CASSQDLTGSSNSPLHF.

The V gene is TRBV24-1, the J gene TRBJ2-7; possibly TRBD1 for D (6 bases). The germline V gene has CDR1 KGHDR and CDR2 SFDVKD. The CDR3 totals 14 residues. V was shortened by 12 bases and J by 5 bases, with 22 bases between the two germline ends. CDR3: CARRALEGDNEQYV. In DNA, the CDR3 is TGTGCCCGGCGGGCCCTCGAAGGGGACAACGAGCAGTACGTC.

The CDR3 DNA is TGCAGCGTCCCCGGGGGGGACAGGGTCTATGGCTACACCTTC. Its translation is CSVPGGDRVYGYTF. The rearrangement uses TRBV29-1 and TRBJ1-2; 9 bases line up with TRBD1. The CDR3 consists of 14 residues. The trim removed 6 bases at V and 4 bases at J, leaving 9 bases unmatched. Germline V CDR1 and CDR2: SQVTM, ANQGSEA.